This TCR beta chain was found in a study of T cell repertoires in cytomegalovirus infection. Study details: Public TCR beta signatures provided an indication of both CMV infection and a matching HLA type. General study points: The ex vivo response was dominated by HLA-C-restricted CMV-specific TCR beta clonotypes.

TCRdb fed the reads into MiXCR, producing one record per CDR3 protein. The top ten clones hold 25% of a sample with roughly 170,000 distinct CDR3 sequences, roughly 22% of them seen once. At least ten counts were recorded for this clonotype. Its target is unknown. The specimen comprised CD8+ T cells from cultured PBMCs, sampled from culture after CMV antigen stimulation. The TCR was taken from a human donor in good health (CMV status not recorded). Some clones in this sample may be carry-over from other donors' samples.

CDR3 DNA: TGTGCCAGCAGTTACTCTGGGGAGAACACTGAAGCTTTCTTT. It specifies CASSYSGENTEAFF. The chain recombines TRBV6-5 with TRBJ1-1; the D is unclear. Germline loops: CDR1 MNHEY, CDR2 SVGAGI. This CDR3 is built from 14 residues. Trimming removed 0 bases from V and 1 base from J, with 6 bases in between.